These T cell receptor beta chains were read from a single sample in a study of shared clonotypes between healthy human individuals. The method was immunoSEQ multiplex PCR; TCRdb's version includes in-frame clones alone and lacks a portion of them. Of more than 450,000 clones in the sample, 60% to 85% are singletons; the top ten hold roughly 13%. Sample: PBMCs. These receptors originate from a woman between 35 and 50 years old in good health. Some clones in this sample may be carry-over from other donors' samples. CDR3s include the opening cysteine and the closing phenylalanine or tryptophan. The D gene is left open where the match is weak. Rows may omit the clone size; those that give it use once, few, many or a size class.

CASSDGASSTDTQYF	TGTGCCAGCAGTGACGGCGCCTCTAGCACAGATACGCAGTATTTT	.	many	TRBV6-4	TRBJ2-3
CASSPTGGGGYTF	TGTGCCAGCAGCCCCACAGGGGGCGGGGGCTACACCTTC	TRBD1	.	TRBV7-9	TRBJ1-2
CASSAGTVNTGELFF	TGCGCCAGCAGCGCTGGGACTGTCAACACCGGGGAGCTGTTTTTT	.	.	TRBV5-1	TRBJ2-2
CASSPGLAGAGELFF	TGTGCCAGTAGCCCGGGACTAGCGGGAGCCGGGGAGCTGTTTTTT	TRBD2	.	TRBV19	TRBJ2-2
CASSVGDRVLYEQYF	TGTGCCAGCAGCGTAGGAGACAGGGTCCTCTACGAGCAGTACTTC	TRBD1	once	TRBV9	TRBJ2-7
CASTQYGYRQGNTGELFF	TGTGCCAGCACCCAATACGGGTACAGACAGGGTAACACCGGGGAGCTGTTTTTT	TRBD1	.	TRBV5-8	TRBJ2-2
CASSGRQGGSTGELFF	TGCGCCAGCAGCGGTAGACAGGGAGGGAGCACCGGGGAGCTGTTTTTT	.	.	TRBV5-1	TRBJ2-2
CASSTYPDSPRETQYF	TGTGCCAGTAGTACTTACCCTGACAGTCCTAGAGAGACCCAGTACTTC	.	.	TRBV19	TRBJ2-5
CASSLVGASGNYEQYF	TGTGCCAGCAGCTTAGTAGGTGCTAGCGGGAACTACGAGCAGTACTTC	TRBD2	.	TRBV7-2	TRBJ2-7
CASSPQGLNTEAFF	TGTGCCAGCAGCCCGCAGGGGTTGAACACTGAAGCTTTCTTT	.	.	TRBV5-4	TRBJ1-1